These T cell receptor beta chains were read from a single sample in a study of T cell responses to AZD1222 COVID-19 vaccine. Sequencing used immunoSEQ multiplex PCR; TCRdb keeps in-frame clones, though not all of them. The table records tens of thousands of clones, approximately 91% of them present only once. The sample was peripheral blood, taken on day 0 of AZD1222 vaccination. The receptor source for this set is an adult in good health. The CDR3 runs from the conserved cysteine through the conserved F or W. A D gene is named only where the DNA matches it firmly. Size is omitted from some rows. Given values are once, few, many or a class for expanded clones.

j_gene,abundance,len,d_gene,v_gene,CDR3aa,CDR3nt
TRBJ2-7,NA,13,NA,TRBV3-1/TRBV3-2,CASSRDGSYEQYF,TGTGCCAGCAGCAGGGACGGTTCCTACGAGCAGTACTTC
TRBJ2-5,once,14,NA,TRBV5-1,CASSLEGNKETQYF,TGCGCCAGCAGCTTGGAGGGGAATAAAGAGACCCAGTACTTC
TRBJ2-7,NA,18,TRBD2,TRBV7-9,CASSLAGTSGRFSYEQYF,TGTGCCAGCAGCTTGGCCGGGACTAGCGGGAGGTTCTCCTACGAGCAGTACTTC
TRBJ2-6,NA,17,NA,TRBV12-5,CASGLVTGLSGANVLTF,TGTGCTAGTGGTTTGGTTACAGGGCTCTCTGGGGCCAACGTCCTGACTTTC
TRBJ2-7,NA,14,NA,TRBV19,CASSPLDNSYEQYF,TGTGCCAGTAGTCCTTTGGACAACTCCTACGAGCAGTACTTC
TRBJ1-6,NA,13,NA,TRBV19,CASRSDYNSPLHF,TGTGCCAGTAGGTCAGATTACAATTCACCCCTCCACTTT
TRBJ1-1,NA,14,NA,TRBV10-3,CAISESRGFAEAFF,TGTGCCATCAGTGAGTCGAGGGGATTCGCTGAAGCTTTCTTT
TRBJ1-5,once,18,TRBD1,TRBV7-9,CASSSIGTGPESNQPQHF,TGTGCCAGCAGCTCCATTGGGACAGGGCCTGAAAGCAATCAGCCCCAGCATTTT
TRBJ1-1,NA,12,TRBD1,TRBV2,CASSRTGTEAFF,TGTGCCAGCAGTCGGACAGGGACTGAAGCTTTCTTT
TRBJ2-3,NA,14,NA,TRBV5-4,CASSFLTGTDTQYF,TGTGCCAGCAGCTTCCTGACAGGCACAGATACGCAGTATTTT
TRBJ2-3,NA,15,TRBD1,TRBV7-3,CASSLGTVSTDTQYF,TGTGCCAGCAGCTTGGGGACAGTAAGCACAGATACGCAGTATTTT
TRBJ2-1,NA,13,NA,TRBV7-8,CASSLRPVDEQFF,TGTGCCAGCAGCCTCAGACCCGTCGATGAGCAGTTCTTC
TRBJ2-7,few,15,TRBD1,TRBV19,CASSGWPDRGYEQYF,TGTGCCAGTAGTGGATGGCCGGACAGGGGCTACGAGCAGTACTTC
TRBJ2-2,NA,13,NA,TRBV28,CASKGHGSGELFF,TGTGCCAGCAAGGGTCATGGGTCCGGGGAGCTGTTTTTT
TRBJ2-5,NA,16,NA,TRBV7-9,CASSFSVRGAGETQYF,TGTGCCAGCAGCTTCTCAGTCCGCGGTGCGGGAGAGACCCAGTACTTC
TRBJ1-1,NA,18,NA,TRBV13,CASSPGAVEATKNTEAFF,TGTGCCAGCAGCCCCGGGGCCGTGGAGGCCACCAAGAACACTGAAGCTTTCTTT
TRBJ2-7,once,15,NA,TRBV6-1,CASSDGAAGIYEQYF,TGTGCCAGCAGTGATGGAGCGGCGGGAATCTACGAGCAGTACTTC
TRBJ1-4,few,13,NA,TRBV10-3,CAIRQSIRGKLFF,TGTGCCATCAGACAGTCAATAAGGGGAAAACTGTTTTTT
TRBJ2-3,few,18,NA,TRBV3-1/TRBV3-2,CASSQDPRLPAVTDTQYF,TGTGCCAGCAGCCAAGATCCTAGGCTACCGGCTGTCACAGATACGCAGTATTTT
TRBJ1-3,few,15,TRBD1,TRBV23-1,CATPTGASSGNTIYF,TGCGCCACCCCGACAGGGGCCAGCTCTGGAAACACCATATATTTT
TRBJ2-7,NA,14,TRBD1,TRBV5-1,CASSPRDRVLEQYF,TGCGCCAGCAGCCCTCGGGACAGGGTCCTGGAGCAGTACTTC
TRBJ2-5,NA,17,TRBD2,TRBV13,CASSSRRLAGVQETQYF,TGTGCCAGCAGCTCCCGGAGACTAGCGGGGGTACAAGAGACCCAGTACTTC
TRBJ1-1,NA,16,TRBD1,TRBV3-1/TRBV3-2,CASSRGQGRVSTEAFF,TGTGCCAGCAGCCGGGGACAGGGTAGAGTGAGTACTGAAGCTTTCTTT
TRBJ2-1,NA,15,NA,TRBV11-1,CASRLSGITYNEQFF,TGTGCCAGCAGGCTTAGCGGAATTACCTACAATGAGCAGTTCTTC
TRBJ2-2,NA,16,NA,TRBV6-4,CASSPRQSTNTGELFF,TGTGCCAGCAGTCCCCGACAGTCAACGAACACCGGGGAGCTGTTTTTT
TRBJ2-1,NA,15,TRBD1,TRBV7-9,CASSPRQGVINEQFF,TGTGCCAGCAGCCCGAGACAGGGGGTAATCAATGAGCAGTTCTTC
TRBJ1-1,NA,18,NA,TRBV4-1,CASSQVGRAGRARPEAFF,TGCGCCAGCAGCCAAGTGGGGCGAGCCGGCAGGGCGCGACCTGAAGCTTTCTTT
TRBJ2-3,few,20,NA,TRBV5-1,CASSLNFPRGWSGHTDTQYF,TGCGCCAGCAGCTTGAATTTCCCCCGGGGGTGGAGCGGACACACAGATACGCAGTATTTT
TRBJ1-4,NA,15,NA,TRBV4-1,CASSQAPGAGEKLFF,TGCGCCAGCAGCCAGGCCCCCGGGGCCGGTGAAAAACTGTTTTTT
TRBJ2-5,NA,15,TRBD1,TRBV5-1,CASSNPGQGQETQYF,TGCGCCAGCAGCAATCCGGGACAGGGGCAAGAGACCCAGTACTTC
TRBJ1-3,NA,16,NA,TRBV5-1,CASSLAERGSGNTIYF,TGCGCCAGCAGCTTGGCTGAGAGAGGGTCTGGAAACACCATATATTTT
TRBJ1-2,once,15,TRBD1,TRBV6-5,CASSPLGGPNYGYTF,TGTGCCAGCAGTCCTCTAGGGGGCCCTAACTATGGCTACACCTTC
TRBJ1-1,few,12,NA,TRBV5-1,CASSRGDTEAFF,TGCGCCAGCAGCCGGGGGGACACTGAAGCTTTCTTT
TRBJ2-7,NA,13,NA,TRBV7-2,CASSLVWDYEQYF,TGTGCCAGCAGCTTAGTATGGGACTACGAGCAGTACTTC
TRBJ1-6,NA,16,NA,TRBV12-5,CASGLGQAWANSPLHF,TGTGCTAGTGGTTTGGGACAGGCATGGGCGAATTCACCCCTCCACTTT
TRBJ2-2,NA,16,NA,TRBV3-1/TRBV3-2,CASSHPASFNTGELFF,TGTGCCAGCAGCCACCCAGCGTCCTTTAACACCGGGGAGCTGTTTTTT
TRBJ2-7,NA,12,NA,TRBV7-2,CASSQSAYEQYF,TGTGCCAGCAGTCAAAGCGCCTACGAGCAGTACTTC
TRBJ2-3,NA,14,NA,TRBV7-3,CASSPGASVGTQYF,TGTGCCAGCAGCCCGGGCGCTTCGGTGGGTACGCAGTATTTT
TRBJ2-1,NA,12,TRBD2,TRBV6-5,CASTSWEGEQFF,TGTGCCAGCACCTCGTGGGAGGGTGAGCAGTTCTTC
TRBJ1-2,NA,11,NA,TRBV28,CASSREGGYTF,TGTGCCAGCAGTCGGGAGGGGGGCTACACCTTC
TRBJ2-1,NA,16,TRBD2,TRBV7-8,CASSPRTSEGRNEQFF,TGTGCCAGCAGCCCGAGGACTAGCGAGGGCCGGAATGAGCAGTTCTTC
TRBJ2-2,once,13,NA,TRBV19,CASSGPPTGELFF,TGTGCCAGTAGTGGGCCGCCCACTGGGGAGCTGTTTTTT